Sequencing of this TCR beta chain was carried out in a study of CD8+ T cells in alopecia areata. On the study more broadly: The drug, oral tofacitinib, was given to treated patients at 5 to 10 mg twice daily. Treatment with tofacitinib (6 to 18 months) was followed by 6 months off drug.

This clone showed up just once. Its specificity is not known. The same CDR3 also results from other DNA sequences found in this sample. Study-wide points: It was observed that many expanded lesional clones persisted in scalp and blood during tofacitinib.

Treatment specified: oral pan-JAK inhibitor, 5-10 mg twice daily. Alopecia areata patients gave lesional scalp punch biopsies and peripheral blood samples. Between the trimmed V and J ends, which lost 3 bases and 4 bases, there was a span of 6 bases. Germline assignment: CDR1 SQVTM and CDR2 ANQGSEA. There are 11 residues in the CDR3. cDNA prepared by RNA extraction and subsequent reverse transcription served as the template for sequencing. Profiled with immunoSEQ multiplex PCR; TCRdb holds only in-frame clones, not every one. The table has about 90,000 clones, about 40% seen once. The V gene is TRBV29-1, the J gene TRBJ1-2, with D uncertain. The receptor comes from a human donor with alopecia areata. The sample consisted of CD8+ T cells sorted from blood, taken at week 24, from a patient treated with tofacitinib. CDR3 nucleotide sequence: TGCAGCGTTGACGAGGGCTATGGCTACACCTTC. Encoded protein: CSVDEGYGYTF.